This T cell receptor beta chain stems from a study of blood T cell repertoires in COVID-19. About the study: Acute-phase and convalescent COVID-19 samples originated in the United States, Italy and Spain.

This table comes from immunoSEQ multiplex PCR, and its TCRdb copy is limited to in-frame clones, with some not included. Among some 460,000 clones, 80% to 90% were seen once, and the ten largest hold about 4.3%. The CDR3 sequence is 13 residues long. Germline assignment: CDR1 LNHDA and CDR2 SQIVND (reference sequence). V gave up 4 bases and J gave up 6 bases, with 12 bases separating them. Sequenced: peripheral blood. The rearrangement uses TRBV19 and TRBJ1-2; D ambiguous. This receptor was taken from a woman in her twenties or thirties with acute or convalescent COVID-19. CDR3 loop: CASSKTAVDGYTF. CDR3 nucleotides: TGTGCCAGTAGTAAAACAGCGGTCGATGGCTACACCTTC.